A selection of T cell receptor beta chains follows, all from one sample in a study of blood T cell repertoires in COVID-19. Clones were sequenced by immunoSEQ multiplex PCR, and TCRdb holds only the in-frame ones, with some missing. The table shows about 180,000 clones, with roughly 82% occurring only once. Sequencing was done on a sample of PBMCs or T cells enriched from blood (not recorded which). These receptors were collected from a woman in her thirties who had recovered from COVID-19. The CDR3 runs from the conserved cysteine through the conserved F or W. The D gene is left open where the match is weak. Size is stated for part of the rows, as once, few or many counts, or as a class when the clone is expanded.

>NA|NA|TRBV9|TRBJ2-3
TGTGCCAGCAGCGTACGAGGGAGTGTTACAGATACGCAGTATTTT
CASSVRGSVTDTQYF
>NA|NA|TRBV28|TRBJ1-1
TGTGCCAGCAGTTCGGGGGGTCTGCCTGAAGCTTTCTTT
CASSSGGLPEAFF
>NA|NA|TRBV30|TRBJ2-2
TGTGCCTGGAGTGAGAAACTAACTAACACCGGGGAGCTGTTTTTT
CAWSEKLTNTGELFF
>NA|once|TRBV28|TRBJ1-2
TGTGCCAGCAGTTTCTACTCTATGGGAGATGGCTACACCTTC
CASSFYSMGDGYTF
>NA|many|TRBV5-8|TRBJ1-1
TGTGCCAGCAGCTCGGGGACACCCAACGAGGCTTTCTTT
CASSSGTPNEAFF
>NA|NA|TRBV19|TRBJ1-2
TGTGCCAGTAGTACTCAGGGATCTTCCTACTATGGCTACACCTTC
CASSTQGSSYYGYTF
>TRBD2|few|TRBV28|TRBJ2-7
TGTGCCAGCAGTCGACTAGCGGGGGGAGTAGAGCAGTACTTC
CASSRLAGGVEQYF
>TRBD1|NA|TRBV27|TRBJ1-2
TGTGCCAGCAGTCCCGTCCTCCCCGGGACAGGGAACTATGGCTACACCTTC
CASSPVLPGTGNYGYTF
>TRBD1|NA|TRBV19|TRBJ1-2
TGTGCCAGTAAGAAAGGGGGACAGCCCTACCAGCTTAACTATGGCTACACCTTC
CASKKGGQPYQLNYGYTF
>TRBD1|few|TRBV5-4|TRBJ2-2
TGTGCCAGCGCGGACAGGCCGATCGTCGGGGAGCTGTTTTTT
CASADRPIVGELFF
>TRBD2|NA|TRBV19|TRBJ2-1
TGTGCCAGTAGTACCGGGACTAGCGGTTGGAATGAGCAGTTCTTC
CASSTGTSGWNEQFF
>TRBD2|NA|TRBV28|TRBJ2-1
TGTGCCAGCAGAAGACTAGCGGGAGGGGACAATGAGCAGTTCTTC
CASRRLAGGDNEQFF
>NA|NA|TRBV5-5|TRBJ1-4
TGTGCCAGCAGCTTGGTCTGGGGGGATGAAAAACTGTTTTTT
CASSLVWGDEKLFF
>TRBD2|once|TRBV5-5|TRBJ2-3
TGTGCCAGCAGCTTGAGGGCGGGGGGCCGCACAGATACGCAGTATTTT
CASSLRAGGRTDTQYF
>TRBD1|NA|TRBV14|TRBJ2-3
TGTGCCAGCAGCCAGAGAGTTACCGGGACAGGGGCAACAGATACGCAGTATTTT
CASSQRVTGTGATDTQYF
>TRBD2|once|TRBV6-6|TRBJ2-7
TGTGCCAGCAGTTACGGGGAGCGGGAGGTCCCCTACGAGCAGTACTTC
CASSYGEREVPYEQYF
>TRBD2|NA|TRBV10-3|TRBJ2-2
TGTGCCATCAGAGGGCTAGCGGAGCCCACCGGGGAGCTGTTTTTT
CAIRGLAEPTGELFF
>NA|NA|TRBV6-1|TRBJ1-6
TGTGCCAGCAGTGAAGGGGTCAGGGGAACAGACAATTCACCCCTCCACTTT
CASSEGVRGTDNSPLHF
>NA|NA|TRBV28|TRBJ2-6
TGTGCCAGCAGTTTTTACTCTGGGGCCAACGTCCTGACTTTC
CASSFYSGANVLTF
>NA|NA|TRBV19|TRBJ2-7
TGTGCCAGTAGTCCACACCGAGGGAGTTACGAGCAGTACTTC
CASSPHRGSYEQYF
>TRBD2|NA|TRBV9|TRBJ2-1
TGTGCCAGCAGCCTCTCCTGGCGGGCGGGAGGGGGTCCCAATGAGCAGTTCTTC
CASSLSWRAGGGPNEQFF
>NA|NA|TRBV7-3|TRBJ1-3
TGTGCCAGCAGCTTGGGGCAGGGAAACACCATATATTTT
CASSLGQGNTIYF
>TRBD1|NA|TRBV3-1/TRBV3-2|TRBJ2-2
TGTGCCAGCAGCCACACCTCACGGGACAGGGGTACCGGGGAGCTGTTTTTT
CASSHTSRDRGTGELFF
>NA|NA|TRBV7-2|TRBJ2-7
TGTGCCAGCAGCTTAGCGGGGGCCGGCTACGAGCAGTACTTC
CASSLAGAGYEQYF
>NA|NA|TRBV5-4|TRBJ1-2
TGTGCCAGCAGCTTGGCCGGTTCTAACTATGGCTACACCTTC
CASSLAGSNYGYTF
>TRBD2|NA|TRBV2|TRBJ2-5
TGTGCCAGCAGTGAAGCAAAAAGCGGGAGGCTAGGAGAGACCCAGTACTTC
CASSEAKSGRLGETQYF
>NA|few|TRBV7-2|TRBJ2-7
TGTGCCAGCAGCTTAGACGACAGCCACGAGCAGTACTTC
CASSLDDSHEQYF
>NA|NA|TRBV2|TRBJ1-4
TGTGCCAGCAGTGGGCAGGGTGAAAAACTGTTTTTT
CASSGQGEKLFF
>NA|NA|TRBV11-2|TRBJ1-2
TGTGCCAGCAGCTTAGGTTCCAGTTCCGCCTATGGCTACACCTTC
CASSLGSSSAYGYTF
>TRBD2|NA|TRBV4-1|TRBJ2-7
TGCGCCAGCAGCCAAGGGACTAGGTCCTACGAGCAGTACTTC
CASSQGTRSYEQYF
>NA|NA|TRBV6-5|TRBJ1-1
TGTGCCAGCACCCGAGGCGGGAACACTGAAGCTTTCTTT
CASTRGGNTEAFF
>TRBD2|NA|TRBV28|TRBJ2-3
TGTGCCAGCAGCTTCCGAGCGGGAGAGGATACGCAGTATTTT
CASSFRAGEDTQYF
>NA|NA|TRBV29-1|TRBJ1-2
TGCAGCGTTGAAGATGGAACAGGGCCCTATGGCTACACCTTC
CSVEDGTGPYGYTF
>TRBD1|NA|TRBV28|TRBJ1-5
TGTGCCAGCGAGGACAGGGCGATAGGCAATCAGCCCCAGCATTTT
CASEDRAIGNQPQHF
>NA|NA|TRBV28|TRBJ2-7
TGTGCCAGCAGAAATACTAGAGGTTCCTACGAGCAGTACTTC
CASRNTRGSYEQYF
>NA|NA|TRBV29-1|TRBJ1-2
TGCAGCGCCCAAACGGGGTCCTATGGCTACACCTTC
CSAQTGSYGYTF
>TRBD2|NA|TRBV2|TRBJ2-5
TGTGCCAGCAGTGCCTCTAGCGGGAGGTTGGGGACCCAGTACTTC
CASSASSGRLGTQYF
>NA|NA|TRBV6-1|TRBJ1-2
TGTGCCAGCAGTGAAGTGGTACGGGGAGTTGGCTACACCTTC
CASSEVVRGVGYTF
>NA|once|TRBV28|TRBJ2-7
TGTGCCAGCAGGGAAGGGGGTGGAACCGGGCAGTACTTC
CASREGGGTGQYF
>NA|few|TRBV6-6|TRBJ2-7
TGTGCCAGCAGTTGGGGGGCCTACGAGCAGTACTTC
CASSWGAYEQYF
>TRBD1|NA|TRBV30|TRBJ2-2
TGTGCCTGGAGGGGACAGGGGGTTGGGGAGCTGTTTTTT
CAWRGQGVGELFF
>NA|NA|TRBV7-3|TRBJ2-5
TGTGCCAGCAGCTTAAACCTACAAGAGACCCAGTACTTC
CASSLNLQETQYF
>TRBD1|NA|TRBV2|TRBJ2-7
TGTGCCAGCAGTGCAACATGGACAGGGGCCTACGAGCAGTACTTC
CASSATWTGAYEQYF
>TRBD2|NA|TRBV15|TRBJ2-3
TGTGCCACCAGCAGAGGAGGGAGGGCGGCGACAGATACGCAGTATTTT
CATSRGGRAATDTQYF
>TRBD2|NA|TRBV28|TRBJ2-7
TGTGCCAGCAGCCCCGCCCGCGGGGGATACGAGCAGTACTTC
CASSPARGGYEQYF
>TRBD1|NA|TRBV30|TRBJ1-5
TGTGCCTGGGGACAGGGCAATCAGCCCCAGCATTTT
CAWGQGNQPQHF
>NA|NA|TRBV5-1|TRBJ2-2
TGCGCCAGCAGCCTAAGCCAGGGGCCCGGGGAGCTGTTTTTT
CASSLSQGPGELFF